This TCR beta chain was found in a study of patients and donors after allogeneic stem cell transplantation. TCRdb reprocessed the RT-PCR reads with MiXCR, giving one entry per CDR3 protein. In the table there are 70,000 or so distinct CDR3 sequences, about 26% of which are singletons. Sequencing used blood, either unsorted or a sorted T cell fraction (not recorded which). This receptor was obtained from a human donor who was either an allogeneic HSCT recipient or a stem cell or donor lymphocyte infusion donor (not recorded which). It is not recorded whose cells these are; they may come from a transplant donor.

The CDR3 sequence: CASSPRIWNEQFF. CDR3 DNA: TGTGCCAGCAGTCCTCGAATCTGGAATGAGCAGTTCTTC. The V call is TRBV12-3 or TRBV12-4, the J call TRBJ2-1; no reliable D call. Trimming removed 5 bases from V and 7 bases from J, with 12 bases in between. This CDR3 region has 13 residues.